Each of the 5 T cell receptor beta chains below was sequenced from the same sample in a study of blood T cell repertoires in COVID-19. Method: immunoSEQ multiplex PCR; TCRdb's copy keeps in-frame clones and lacks some. The data contain around 250,000 clones, roughly 84% of them singletons. The sequencing input was peripheral blood. These receptors were collected from a woman in her forties who had recovered from COVID-19.

The chain joins TRBV5-6 to TRBJ1-6, with D possibly TRBD1 on 5 matching bases. CDR3 length equals 15 residues. Germline V gene sequence: CDR1 SGHDT, CDR2 YYEEEE. V dropped 0 bases and J dropped 11 bases, with 15 bases sitting between them. CDR3 loop: CASSLGAGIVAPLHF. Here the CDR3 DNA reads TGTGCCAGCAGCTTGGGGGCAGGGATAGTGGCACCCCTCCACTTT.

The chain links TRBV3-1 (or the pseudogene TRBV3-2) to TRBJ1-5; the D is unclear. Germline CDR1 LGHDT, CDR2 YNNKEL (reference sequence). The CDR3 spans 12 residues. The germline V and J ends were trimmed by 4 bases and 5 bases, with 6 bases remaining between them. The CDR3, as DNA: TGTGCCAGCAGCCTGAGCGATCAGCCCCAGCATTTT. Its protein product is CASSLSDQPQHF.

The genes are TRBV30 and TRBJ2-3; TRBD1 is a possible D gene (7 bases). Looked up from germline, CDR1 is GTSNPN and CDR2 is SVGIG (reference sequence). This CDR3 region has 15 residues. Trimming took 3 bases from V and 0 from J, leaving 13 bases between them. The CDR3 nucleotides read TGTGCCTGGAGGGAGACAGGGACTAGCACAGATACGCAGTATTTT. This sequence encodes CAWRETGTSTDTQYF.

The gene calls are TRBV6-5 and TRBJ1-2; D is perhaps TRBD1 (5 bases). CDR3 size: 15 residues. Germline V gives CDR1 MNHEY, CDR2 SVGAGI. Trimming took off 5 bases at V and 7 bases at J, with 20 bases between the two ends. The CDR3 sequence: CASSNQGQGRGGYTF. The CDR3, as DNA: TGTGCCAGCAGTAACCAGGGCCAAGGGCGGGGTGGCTACACCTTC.

The chain couples TRBV5-1 to TRBJ1-2; TRBD1 aligns across 7 bases. Per germline, CDR1 SGHRS and CDR2 YFSETQ. This CDR3 is built from 15 residues. Germline trimming cut 6 bases from V and 8 bases from J; bases unmatched to any gene: 16. CDR3 nucleotides: TGCGCCAGCAACTTTGGAGGGACAGACTTCTTGGGCTACACCTTC. It yields the protein CASNFGGTDFLGYTF.